Following are 3 T cell receptor beta chains from one sample sequenced in a study of blood T cell repertoires in COVID-19. This table comes from immunoSEQ multiplex PCR, and its TCRdb copy is limited to in-frame clones, with some not included. The table shows over 150,000 clones, with 60% to 80% occurring only once. Sequenced input: PBMCs or T cells enriched from blood (not recorded which). These receptors originate from a woman in her fifties or sixties who had recovered from COVID-19.

A few counts support this clone. The sample holds other DNA sequences that translate to the same CDR3. The chain carries TRBV7-3 and TRBJ2-3; weak D call: TRBD1 (5 bases). Per the germline V gene, CDR1 is SGHTA and CDR2 is FQGTGA. The CDR3 is 14 residues long. Trimming removed 5 bases from V and 0 bases from J, with 9 bases in between. DNA of the CDR3: TGTGCCAGCAGCCCTGGGGCTAGCACAGATACGCAGTATTTT. The encoded protein is CASSPGASTDTQYF.

The chain combines TRBV6-5 with TRBJ2-1, with 10 bases that match TRBD2. Trimming took 2 bases from V and 10 from J; bases not matched to a gene: 5. CDR1 is MNHEY, CDR2 SVGAGI, per germline. This CDR3 is built from 14 residues. The CDR3 sequence is CASSYGLAGVEQFF. The CDR3 DNA reads as TGTGCCAGCAGTTACGGGCTAGCGGGAGTGGAGCAGTTCTTC.

The J gene is TRBJ2-7, the V gene TRBV2; TRBD1 might be the D (5 bases). Germline V CDR1 and CDR2: SNHLY, FYNNEI. There are 13 residues in the CDR3. Deletions cut 0 bases from V and 6 bases from J, with 9 bases between. The CDR3 loop is CASSEAGVGEQYF. The CDR3 DNA reads TGTGCCAGCAGTGAAGCAGGGGTTGGCGAGCAGTACTTC.